Each of the 19 T cell receptor beta chains below was sequenced from the same sample in a study of blood T cell repertoires in COVID-19. Libraries were prepared by immunoSEQ multiplex PCR; TCRdb keeps only in-frame clonotypes and omits some of them. The sample holds just over 150,000 clones, around 85% seen once. Sequenced input: peripheral blood. The receptors come from a human donor with acute or convalescent COVID-19. The donor label of this sample is uncertain.

The V and J genes are TRBV7-9 and TRBJ1-6; 8 bases agree with TRBD1. CDR1 is SEHNR and CDR2 is FQNEAQ in the germline V gene (reference sequence). V shed 4 bases and J 8 bases; nucleotides not matched to a gene: 10. The CDR3 consists of 16 residues. CDR3 sequence reads: CASSSGGQGWDSPLHF. CDR3 in DNA: TGTGCCAGCAGCTCAGGGGGCCAGGGTTGGGATTCACCCCTCCACTTT.

The chain combines TRBV14 with TRBJ2-2; TRBD2 might be the D (7 bases). Germline values: CDR1 SGHDN, CDR2 FVKESK. V gave up 3 bases and J gave up 8 bases, with 16 bases separating them. CDR3 length equals 15 residues. The CDR3 DNA reads TGTGCCAGCAGCCAGTCGGGGGGCTTACTAGGGGAGCTGTTTTTT. This sequence encodes CASSQSGGLLGELFF.

The rearrangement joins TRBV20-1 to TRBJ1-5, with D hard to call. V lost 3 bases and J 0 bases, leaving 12 bases between the germline ends. The CDR3 runs 15 residues. CDR1 and CDR2 from the germline V gene are DFQATT and SNEGSKA (reference sequence). Written as DNA, the CDR3 is TGCAGTGCTAGTATCGGTCTGTATAGCAATCAGCCCCAGCATTTT. Amino acid sequence: CSASIGLYSNQPQHF.

V usage is TRBV7-3 and J usage is TRBJ1-2; a weak D match, TRBD1 (5 bases). This CDR3 region has 16 residues. The V and J ends lost 1 base and 1 base respectively, with 13 bases between them. The germline V gene encodes CDR1 SGHTA and CDR2 FQGTGA. The CDR3 nucleotides are TGTGCCAGCAGCTTAATCCCGGGTAGGGGTAACTATGGCTACACCTTC. It is translated as CASSLIPGRGNYGYTF.

This clone was observed a few times. This chain's CDR3 is CAISEPGTGGEGYTF. The DNA of the CDR3 is TGTGCCATCAGTGAACCCGGGACAGGGGGTGAGGGCTACACCTTC. The rearrangement joins TRBV10-3 to TRBJ1-2; 11 nucleotides agree with TRBD1. CDR3 length equals 15 residues. The J segment lost 8 bases and the V segment lost 3 bases, leaving 8 bases of the junction unmatched. Germline CDR1 reads ENHRY; CDR2 reads SYGVKD.

This sequence joins TRBV5-4 and TRBJ2-2; 8 positions match TRBD2. The CDR3 spans 16 residues. With V trimmed by 4 bases and J by 4 bases, 9 bases remained unmatched. Per germline, CDR1 SGHNT and CDR2 YYREEE (reference sequence). CDR3 in DNA: TGTGCCAGCAGCCATTTTCGGGGGGGCGGCACCGGGGAGCTGTTTTTT. Translated: CASSHFRGGGTGELFF.

The genes are TRBV19 and TRBJ2-5; D is perhaps TRBD1 (5 bases). The V end was cut by 6 bases, the J end by 5 bases, with 19 bases between. The germline V gene encodes CDR1 LNHDA and CDR2 SQIVND (reference sequence). This CDR3 is built from 15 residues. The CDR3 loop is CASSPPGFFSETQYF. The CDR3 DNA is TGTGCCAGTAGCCCCCCAGGGTTTTTCTCGGAGACCCAGTACTTC.

The V call is TRBV30, the J call TRBJ2-3; D is perhaps TRBD2 (6 bases). The CDR3 is 15 amino acids. Germline CDR1 reads GTSNPN; CDR2 reads SVGIG (reference sequence). The germline V and J ends were trimmed by 0 bases and 2 bases, with 12 bases remaining between them. The chain's CDR3 is CAWSVGGLITDTQYF. The CDR3 DNA follows: TGTGCCTGGAGTGTTGGGGGGTTGATCACAGATACGCAGTATTTT.

This chain joins TRBV18 and TRBJ1-1; 7 nucleotides match TRBD1. Per the germline V gene, CDR1 is KGHSH and CDR2 is LQKENI. This CDR3 region has 14 residues. V dropped 1 base and J dropped 3; count of bases not matched to a gene: 2. For the CDR3, the DNA is TGTGCCAGCTCACCACAGGGGGCGGACACTGAAGCTTTCTTT. Its translation is CASSPQGADTEAFF. The whole variable domain, remainder taken from reference TRBV18 and TRBJ1-1, is NAGVMQNPRHLVRRRGQEARLRCSPMKGHSHVYWYRQLPEEGLKFMVYLQKENIIDESGMPKERFSAEFPKEGPSILRIQQVVRGDSAAYFCASSPQGADTEAFFGQGTRLTVV.

J is TRBJ2-1 and V is TRBV5-1, with TRBD2 matching 7 bases. Germline values: CDR1 SGHRS, CDR2 YFSETQ. The CDR3 totals 18 residues. V was clipped by 4 bases and J by 0 bases; unmatched bases: 13. As DNA, the CDR3 is TGCGCCAGCAGCGGAGGGAGGGGCGCAGCTGGCTCCTACAATGAGCAGTTCTTC. Translating it yields CASSGGRGAAGSYNEQFF.

CDR3 in amino acids: CASSLMPPVDEKLFF. Written as DNA, the CDR3 is TGTGCCAGCAGCTTAATGCCGCCTGTAGATGAAAAACTGTTTTTT. This chain links TRBV7-9 with TRBJ1-4; D call uncertain. Trimming pared 2 bases from V and 6 bases from J, leaving 13 bases between. This CDR3 contains 15 residues. Germline V gene sequence: CDR1 SEHNR, CDR2 FQNEAQ (reference sequence).

The chain is built from TRBV7-3 and TRBJ1-1; D might be TRBD1 (5 bases). The ends were cut back, 1 base at V and 3 bases at J, with 6 bases in the middle. The CDR3 runs to 13 residues. The germline gives CDR1 SGHTA, CDR2 FQGTGA. The CDR3 sequence: CASSLSRDTEAFF. CDR3 DNA sequence: TGTGCCAGCAGCTTAAGCAGGGACACTGAAGCTTTCTTT. The full variable domain, with the rest looked up from reference TRBV7-3 and TRBJ1-1, is GAGVSQTPSNKVTEKGKYVELRCDPISGHTALYWYRQSLGQGPEFLIYFQGTGAADDSGLPNDRFFAVRPEGSVSTLKIQRTERGDSAVYLCASSLSRDTEAFFGQGTRLTVV.

V and J are TRBV3-1 (or the pseudogene TRBV3-2) and TRBJ2-7; no clear D. The CDR3 totals 19 residues. V was cut by 0 bases and J by 0 bases, with 21 bases left in between. Per germline, CDR1 LGHDT and CDR2 YNNKEL (reference sequence). DNA for the CDR3: TGTGCCAGCAGCCAAGATAGGAGCTTGGCTCACCGTAGCTCCTACGAGCAGTACTTC. This sequence encodes CASSQDRSLAHRSSYEQYF.

The chain uses TRBV6-5 and TRBJ2-5; D not resolved. The CDR3 has 12 amino acids. Germline V gene lookup returns CDR1 MNHEY and CDR2 SVGAGI. V dropped 4 bases and J dropped 7 bases, with 10 bases sitting between them. The DNA for the CDR3 is TGTGCCAGCAGTTCTCGCGGAGTGACCCAGTACTTC. Protein: CASSSRGVTQYF.

This clone came up once. This chain connects TRBV2 to TRBJ1-1; 8 bases match TRBD1. V trimming: 6 bases; J trimming: 3 bases; junction bases outside the gene matches: 3. CDR3 length: 13 residues. Per the germline V gene, CDR1 is SNHLY and CDR2 is FYNNEI. CDR3 sequence: CASSGQGYTEAFF. In DNA form, the CDR3 reads TGTGCCAGCAGCGGACAGGGCTACACTGAAGCTTTCTTT.

This clone was detected only once. This sequence joins TRBV5-6 and TRBJ2-3, with 9 bases identical to TRBD1. Germline lookup yields CDR1 SGHDT and CDR2 YYEEEE. This CDR3 has 15 amino acids. V shed 5 bases, J shed 4 bases, and the junction held 8 bases outside the gene matches. The CDR3, as DNA: TGTGCCAGCAGGGGTACAGGGGGCTACGCAGATACGCAGTATTTT. It is translated as CASRGTGGYADTQYF.

Regarding this clone: This same CDR3 is encoded by further DNA sequences in the sample. V is TRBV11-3 and J is TRBJ2-2, with 9 nucleotides matching TRBD2. The J segment lost 5 bases and the V segment lost 5 bases, leaving 6 bases of the junction unmatched. CDR1 is SGHNT and CDR2 is YENEEA in the germline V gene. The length of the CDR3 is 15 residues. In nucleotides, the CDR3 is TGTGCCAGCAGCCCAGGCGGGGGGGGGACCGGGGAGCTGTTTTTT. It encodes CASSPGGGGTGELFF.

The J gene is TRBJ1-3, the V gene TRBV5-5; a possible D gene is TRBD1 (6 bases). CDR1 and CDR2 from the germline V gene are SGHKS and YYEKEE (reference sequence). The V and J ends lost 3 bases and 0 bases respectively, with 19 bases between them. The CDR3 spans 18 residues. The CDR3 region is CASSSSPLTGSSGNTIYF. CDR3 nucleotide sequence: TGTGCCAGCAGCTCCTCCCCCCTGACAGGATCCTCTGGAAACACCATATATTTT.

The chain is built from TRBV3-1 (or the pseudogene TRBV3-2) and TRBJ2-5; TRBD2 agrees at 13 bases. V gave up 5 bases and J gave up 2 bases; unmatched junction bases: 11. The germline gives CDR1 LGHDT, CDR2 YNNKEL (reference sequence). This CDR3 is 18 amino acids long. CDR3 sequence reads: CASSSPGLAGRGQETQYF. DNA of the CDR3: TGTGCCAGCAGCTCCCCGGGACTAGCGGGGCGGGGGCAAGAGACCCAGTACTTC.